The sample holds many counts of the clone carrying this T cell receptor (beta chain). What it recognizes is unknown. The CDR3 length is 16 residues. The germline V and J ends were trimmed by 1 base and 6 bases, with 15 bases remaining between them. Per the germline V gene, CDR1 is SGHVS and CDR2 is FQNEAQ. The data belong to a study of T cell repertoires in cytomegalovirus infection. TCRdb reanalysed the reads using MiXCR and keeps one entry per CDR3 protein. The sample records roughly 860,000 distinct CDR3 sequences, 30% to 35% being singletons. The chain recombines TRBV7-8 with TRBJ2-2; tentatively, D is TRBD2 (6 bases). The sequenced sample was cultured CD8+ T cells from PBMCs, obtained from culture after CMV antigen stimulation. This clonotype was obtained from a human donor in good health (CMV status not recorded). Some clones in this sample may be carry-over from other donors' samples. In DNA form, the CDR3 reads TGTGCCAGCAGCTTAGGGAGGGCGGGGACGCCCGGGGAGCTGTTTTTT. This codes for CASSLGRAGTPGELFF. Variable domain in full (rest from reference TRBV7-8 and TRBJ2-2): GAGVSQSPRYKVAKRGQDVALRCDPISGHVSLFWYQQALGQGPEFLTYFQNEAQLDKSGLPSDRFFAERPEGSVSTLKIQRTQQEDSAVYLCASSLGRAGTPGELFFGEGSRLTVL.